This TCR beta chain was sequenced for a study of cytomegalovirus exposure and HLA in healthy donors. Whole-study results and caveats: In most subjects, TCR beta sequences reportedly gave accurate predictions of HLA-A and HLA-B alleles.

Researchers ran the PCR with 60 Vbeta and 13 Jbeta primers. Some clones are missing from TCRdb's copy, which holds only in-frame ones; the method was immunoSEQ multiplex PCR. The table shows a few hundred thousand clones, with roughly 80% occurring only once. With respect to this clone: As yet, its antigen is unknown.

Looked up from germline, CDR1 is SGHTA and CDR2 is FQGNSA. V dropped 1 base and J dropped 5 bases, with 3 bases sitting between them. This CDR3 contains 12 residues. These donors, healthy bone marrow donors, were studied. Sequenced: PBMCs. The chain links TRBV7-2 to TRBJ1-5; D is unresolved. The clonotype originates from a man aged 35 to 55 in good health and CMV-seronegative. CDR3: CASSLGDQPQHF. As DNA, the CDR3 is TGTGCCAGCAGCTTAGGAGATCAGCCCCAGCATTTT. The full variable domain, rest sourced from reference TRBV7-2 and TRBJ1-5, is GAGVSQSPSNKVTEKGKDVELRCDPISGHTALYWYRQSLGQGLEFLIYFQGNSAPDKSGLPSDRFSAERTGGSVSTLTIQRTQQEDSAVYLCASSLGDQPQHFGDGTRLSIL.